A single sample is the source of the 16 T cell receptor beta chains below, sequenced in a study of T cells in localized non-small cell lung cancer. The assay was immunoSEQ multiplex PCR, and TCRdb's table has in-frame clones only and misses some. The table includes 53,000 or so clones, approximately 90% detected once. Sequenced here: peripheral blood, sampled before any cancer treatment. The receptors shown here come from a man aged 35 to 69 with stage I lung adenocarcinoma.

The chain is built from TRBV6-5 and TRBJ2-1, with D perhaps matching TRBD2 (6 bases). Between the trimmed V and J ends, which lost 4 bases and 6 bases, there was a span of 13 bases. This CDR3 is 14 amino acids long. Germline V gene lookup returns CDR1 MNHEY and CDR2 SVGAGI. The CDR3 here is CASSSGTSLNEQFF. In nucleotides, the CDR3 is TGTGCCAGCAGTTCCGGGACTTCCCTCAATGAGCAGTTCTTC.

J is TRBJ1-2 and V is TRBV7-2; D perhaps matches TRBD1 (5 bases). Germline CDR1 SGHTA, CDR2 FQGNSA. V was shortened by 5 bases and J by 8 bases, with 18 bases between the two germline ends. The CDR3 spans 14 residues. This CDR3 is CASSPYLTVNGYTF. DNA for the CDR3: TGTGCCAGCAGCCCCTACCTGACAGTAAACGGCTACACCTTC. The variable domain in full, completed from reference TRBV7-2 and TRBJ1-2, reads GAGVSQSPSNKVTEKGKDVELRCDPISGHTALYWYRQSLGQGLEFLIYFQGNSAPDKSGLPSDRFSAERTGGSVSTLTIQRTQQEDSAVYLCASSPYLTVNGYTFGSGTRLTVV.

The CDR3 loop reads CSAGLAGGSSYNEQFF. CDR3 sequence (DNA): TGCAGCGCTGGACTAGCGGGAGGGAGCTCCTACAATGAGCAGTTCTTC. This sequence joins TRBV29-1 and TRBJ2-1; 15 nucleotides match TRBD2. J was trimmed by 0 bases and V by 7 bases; bases with no gene match: 4. Germline V CDR1 and CDR2: SQVTM, ANQGSEA. This CDR3 contains 16 residues.

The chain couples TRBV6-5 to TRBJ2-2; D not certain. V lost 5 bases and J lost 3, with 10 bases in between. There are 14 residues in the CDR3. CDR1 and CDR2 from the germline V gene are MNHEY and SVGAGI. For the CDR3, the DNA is TGTGCCAGCAGTACGAGCCGATACACCGGGGAGCTGTTTTTT. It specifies CASSTSRYTGELFF.

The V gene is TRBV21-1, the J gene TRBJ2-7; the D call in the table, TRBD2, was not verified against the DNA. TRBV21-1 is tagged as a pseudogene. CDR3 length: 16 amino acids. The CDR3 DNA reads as TGTGCCAGCACAAAACCCACCGGGACTAGCGTCTACGAGCAGTACTTC. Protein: CASTKPTGTSVYEQYF.

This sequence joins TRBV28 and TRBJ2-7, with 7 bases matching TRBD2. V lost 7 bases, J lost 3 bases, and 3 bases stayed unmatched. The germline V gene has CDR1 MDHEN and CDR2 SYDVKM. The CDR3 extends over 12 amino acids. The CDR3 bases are TGTGCCAGCACTGGGGAGGGCTACGAGCAGTACTTC. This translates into CASTGEGYEQYF. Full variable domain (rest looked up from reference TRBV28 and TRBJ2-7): DVKVTQSSRYLVKRTGEKVFLECVQDMDHENMFWYRQDPGLGLRLIYFSYDVKMKEKGDIPEGYSVSREKKERFSLILESASTNQTSMYLCASTGEGYEQYFGPGTRLTVT.

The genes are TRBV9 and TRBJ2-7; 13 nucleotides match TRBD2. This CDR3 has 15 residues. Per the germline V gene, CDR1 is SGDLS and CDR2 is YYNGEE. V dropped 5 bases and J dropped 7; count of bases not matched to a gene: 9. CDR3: CASSEGLAGVGEQYF. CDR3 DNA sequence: TGTGCCAGCAGTGAAGGACTAGCGGGAGTCGGGGAGCAGTACTTC.

The chain's CDR3 is CASSMTGGGTQYF. Written as DNA, the CDR3 is TGTGCCAGTAGTATGACAGGGGGCGGGACCCAGTACTTC. This rearrangement joins TRBV19 to TRBJ2-5; the match to TRBD1 covers 10 bases. Germline V gene data show CDR1 as LNHDA and CDR2 as SQIVND (reference sequence). This CDR3 comprises 13 residues. Trimming at V came to 3 bases and at J to 7 bases, leaving 2 bases not matched to a gene.

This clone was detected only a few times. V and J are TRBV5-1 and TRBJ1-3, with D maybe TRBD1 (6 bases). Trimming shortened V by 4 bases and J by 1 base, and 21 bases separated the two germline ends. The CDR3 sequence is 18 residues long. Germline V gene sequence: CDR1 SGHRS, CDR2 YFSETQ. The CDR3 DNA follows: TGCGCCAGCAGCAGAGGGGGTATGGCAGGGGCGTCTGGAAACACCATATATTTT. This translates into CASSRGGMAGASGNTIYF.

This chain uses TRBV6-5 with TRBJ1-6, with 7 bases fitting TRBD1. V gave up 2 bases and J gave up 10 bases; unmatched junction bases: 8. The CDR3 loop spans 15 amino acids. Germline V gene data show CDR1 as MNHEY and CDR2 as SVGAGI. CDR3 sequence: CASSYRRQGGSPLHF. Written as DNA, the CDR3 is TGTGCCAGCAGTTACCGTCGACAGGGTGGATCACCCCTCCACTTT.

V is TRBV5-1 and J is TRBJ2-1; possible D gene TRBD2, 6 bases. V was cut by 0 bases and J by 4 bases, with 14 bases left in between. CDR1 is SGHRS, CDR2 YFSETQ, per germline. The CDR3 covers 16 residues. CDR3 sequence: CASSLGPGSRYNEQFF. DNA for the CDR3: TGCGCCAGCAGCTTGGGCCCCGGGAGTCGATACAATGAGCAGTTCTTC.

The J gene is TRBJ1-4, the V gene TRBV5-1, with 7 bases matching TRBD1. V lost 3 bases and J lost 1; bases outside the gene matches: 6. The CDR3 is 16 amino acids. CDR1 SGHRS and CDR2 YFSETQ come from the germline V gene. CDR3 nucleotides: TGCGCCAGCAGCTATACAGGGGCCGTAACTAATGAAAAACTGTTTTTT. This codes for CASSYTGAVTNEKLFF.

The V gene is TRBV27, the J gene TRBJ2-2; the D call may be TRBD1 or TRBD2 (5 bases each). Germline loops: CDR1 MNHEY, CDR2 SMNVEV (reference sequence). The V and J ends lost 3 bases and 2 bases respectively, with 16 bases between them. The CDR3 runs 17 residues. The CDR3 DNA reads TGTGCCAGCAGTTTGTACTCCGGGACGGGAAACACCGGGGAGCTGTTTTTT. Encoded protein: CASSLYSGTGNTGELFF.

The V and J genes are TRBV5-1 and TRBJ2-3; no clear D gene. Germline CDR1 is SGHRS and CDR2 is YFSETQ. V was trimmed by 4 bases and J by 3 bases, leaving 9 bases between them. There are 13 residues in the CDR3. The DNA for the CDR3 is TGCGCCAGCAGCGAAGGGTCAACAGATACGCAGTATTTT. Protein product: CASSEGSTDTQYF.

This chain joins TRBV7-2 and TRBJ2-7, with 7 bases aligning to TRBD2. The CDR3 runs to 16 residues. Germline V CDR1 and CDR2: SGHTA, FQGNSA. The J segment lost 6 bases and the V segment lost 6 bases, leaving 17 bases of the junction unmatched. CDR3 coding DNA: TGTGCCAGCAGTTGGGAGGGTGGACTAGTCCCACGCGAGCAGTACTTC. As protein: CASSWEGGLVPREQYF.

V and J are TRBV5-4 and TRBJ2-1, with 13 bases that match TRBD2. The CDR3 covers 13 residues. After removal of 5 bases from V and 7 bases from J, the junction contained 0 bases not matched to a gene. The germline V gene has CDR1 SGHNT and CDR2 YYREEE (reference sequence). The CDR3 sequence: CASRGLAGNEQFF. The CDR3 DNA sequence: TGTGCCAGCAGGGGACTAGCGGGGAATGAGCAGTTCTTC.